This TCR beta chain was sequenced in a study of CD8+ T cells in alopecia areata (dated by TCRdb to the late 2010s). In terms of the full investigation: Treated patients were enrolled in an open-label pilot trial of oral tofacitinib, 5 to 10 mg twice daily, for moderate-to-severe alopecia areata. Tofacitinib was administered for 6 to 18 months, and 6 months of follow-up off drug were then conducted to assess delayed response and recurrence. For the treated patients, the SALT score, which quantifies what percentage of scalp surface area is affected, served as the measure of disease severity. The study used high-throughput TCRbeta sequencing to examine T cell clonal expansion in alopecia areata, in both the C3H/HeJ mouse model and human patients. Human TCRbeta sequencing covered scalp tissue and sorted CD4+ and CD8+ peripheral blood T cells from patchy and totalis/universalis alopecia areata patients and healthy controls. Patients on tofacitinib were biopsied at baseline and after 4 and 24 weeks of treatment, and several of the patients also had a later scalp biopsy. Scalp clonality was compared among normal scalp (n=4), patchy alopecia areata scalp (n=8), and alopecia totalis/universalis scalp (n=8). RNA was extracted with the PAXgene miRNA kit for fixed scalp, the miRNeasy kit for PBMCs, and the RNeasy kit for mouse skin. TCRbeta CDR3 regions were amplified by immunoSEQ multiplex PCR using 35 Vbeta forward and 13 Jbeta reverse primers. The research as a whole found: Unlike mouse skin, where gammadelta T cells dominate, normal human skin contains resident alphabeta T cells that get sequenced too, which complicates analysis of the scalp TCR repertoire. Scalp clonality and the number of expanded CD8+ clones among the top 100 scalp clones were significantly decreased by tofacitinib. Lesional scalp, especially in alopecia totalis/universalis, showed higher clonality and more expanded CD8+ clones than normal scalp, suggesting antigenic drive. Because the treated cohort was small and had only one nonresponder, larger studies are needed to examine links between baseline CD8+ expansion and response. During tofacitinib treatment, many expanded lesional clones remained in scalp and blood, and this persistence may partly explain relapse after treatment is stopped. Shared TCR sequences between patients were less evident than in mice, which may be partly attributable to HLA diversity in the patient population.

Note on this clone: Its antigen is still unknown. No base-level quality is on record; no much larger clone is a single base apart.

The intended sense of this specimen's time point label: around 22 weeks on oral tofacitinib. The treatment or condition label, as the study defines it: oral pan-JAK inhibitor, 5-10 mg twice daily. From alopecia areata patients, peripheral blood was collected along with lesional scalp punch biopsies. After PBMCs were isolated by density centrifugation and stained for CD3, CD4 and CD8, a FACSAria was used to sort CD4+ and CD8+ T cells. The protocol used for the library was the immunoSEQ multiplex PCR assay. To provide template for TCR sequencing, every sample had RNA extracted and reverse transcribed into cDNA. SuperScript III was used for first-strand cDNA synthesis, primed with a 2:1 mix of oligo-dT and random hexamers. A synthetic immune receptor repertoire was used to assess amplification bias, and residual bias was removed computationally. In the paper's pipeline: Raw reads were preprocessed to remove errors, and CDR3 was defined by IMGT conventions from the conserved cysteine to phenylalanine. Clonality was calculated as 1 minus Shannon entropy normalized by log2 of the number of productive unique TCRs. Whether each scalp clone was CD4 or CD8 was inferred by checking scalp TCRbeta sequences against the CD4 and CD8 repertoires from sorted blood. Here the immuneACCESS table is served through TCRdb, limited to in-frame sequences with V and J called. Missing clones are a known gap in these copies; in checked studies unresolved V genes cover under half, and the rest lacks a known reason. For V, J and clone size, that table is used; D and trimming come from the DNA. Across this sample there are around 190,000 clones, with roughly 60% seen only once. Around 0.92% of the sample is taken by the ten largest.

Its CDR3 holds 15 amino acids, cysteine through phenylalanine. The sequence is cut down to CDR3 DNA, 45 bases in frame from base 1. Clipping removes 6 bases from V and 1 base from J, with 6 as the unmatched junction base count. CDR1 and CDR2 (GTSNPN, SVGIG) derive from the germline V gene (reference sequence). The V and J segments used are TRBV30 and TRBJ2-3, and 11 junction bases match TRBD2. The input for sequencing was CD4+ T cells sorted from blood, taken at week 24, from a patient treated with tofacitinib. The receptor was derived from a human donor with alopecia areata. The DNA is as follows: TGTGCCTGCCTTAGCGGGGGGGCCCGCACAGATACGCAGTATTTT. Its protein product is CACLSGGARTDTQYF.